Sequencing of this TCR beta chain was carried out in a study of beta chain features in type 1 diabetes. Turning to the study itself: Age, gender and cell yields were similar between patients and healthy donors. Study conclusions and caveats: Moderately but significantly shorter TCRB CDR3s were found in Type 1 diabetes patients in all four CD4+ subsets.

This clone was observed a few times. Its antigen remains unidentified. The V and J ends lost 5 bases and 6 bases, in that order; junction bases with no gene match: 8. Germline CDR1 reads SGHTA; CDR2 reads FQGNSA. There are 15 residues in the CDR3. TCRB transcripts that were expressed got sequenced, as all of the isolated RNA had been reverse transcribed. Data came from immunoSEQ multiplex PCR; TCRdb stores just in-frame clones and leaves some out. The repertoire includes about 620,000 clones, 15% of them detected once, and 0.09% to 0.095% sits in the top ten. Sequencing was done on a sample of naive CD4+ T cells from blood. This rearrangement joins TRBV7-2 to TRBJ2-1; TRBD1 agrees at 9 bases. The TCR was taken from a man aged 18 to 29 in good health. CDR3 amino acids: CASSPGTGRFNEQFF. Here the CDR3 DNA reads TGTGCCAGCAGCCCCGGGACAGGGAGGTTCAATGAGCAGTTCTTC.